These 2 T cell receptor beta chains share one sample of origin, sequenced in a study of OX40 agonist ivuxolimab in advanced cancers. Produced via immunoSEQ multiplex PCR; TCRdb's table is partial and in-frame only. The table lists more than 70,000 clones, about 93% of them singletons. This specimen consisted of CD4+ or CD8+ T cells sorted from blood, obtained in a trial of the OX40 agonist ivuxolimab. The receptors were sampled from an adult with an advanced solid tumor such as melanoma, head and neck, liver or kidney cancer.

The chain is built from TRBV27 and TRBJ2-7, with TRBD1 identical over 7 bases. The ends lost 5 bases at V and 5 bases at J; junction bases unmatched: 9. The CDR3 loop spans 14 amino acids. Germline V CDR1 and CDR2: MNHEY, SMNVEV (reference sequence). The CDR3 bases are TGTGCCAGCAGTCCCGGGGACAGTTTTGACGAGCAGTACTTC. It is translated as CASSPGDSFDEQYF.

This rearrangement joins TRBV6-5 to TRBJ1-6, with unresolved D. V lost 7 bases and J 8 bases, leaving 15 bases between the germline ends. The CDR3 contains 14 residues. Germline CDR1 MNHEY, CDR2 SVGAGI. CDR3 region: CASIDQRADSPLHF. The CDR3 region has the DNA TGTGCCAGCATCGACCAGCGAGCCGATTCACCCCTCCACTTT.